The clone carrying this TCR beta chain came up a few times. CDR1 is DFQATT and CDR2 is SNEGSKA in the germline V gene (reference sequence). This CDR3 contains 15 residues. V was pared by 5 bases and J by 4 bases, with 13 bases of the junction left unmatched. This sample is part of a study of blood T cells in healthy people across ages. Per-sample yields of isolated PBMCs were at least 7 million. The authors ran a second PCR of about 7 to 11 cycles using a sample-barcoded 5' primer and a J-beta primer mix. Each of the samples gave a minimum of 2.5 million paired-end reads that contained CDR3. TCRdb itself ran the 5' RACE reads through MiXCR, one entry per CDR3 protein. Of some 640,000 distinct CDR3 sequences in the sample, about 52% are singletons; the top ten hold about 32%.

The TCR was taken from an older woman in good health. The specimen was blood. V usage is TRBV20-1 and J usage is TRBJ2-7, with TRBD2 matching over 8 bases. As DNA, the CDR3 is TGCAGTGCTGGCAGACCAGGGCTAGCGGGTTACGAGCAGTACTTC. The encoded protein is CSAGRPGLAGYEQYF.